The clone carrying this T cell receptor beta chain showed up just a few times. No antigen is known for it. These data originate in a study of early T cells in non-severe SARS-CoV-2 infection. Study summary: Sequencing was performed on bulk RNA from unsorted whole blood, leaving chains unpaired. Findings of the study overall: Clonotype matching in VDJdb favored anti-spike CD8 responses and did not capture private and CD4 specificities.

The CDR3 runs 14 residues. The germline gives CDR1 SQVTM, CDR2 ANQGSEA. J was trimmed by 2 bases and V by 5 bases; bases with no gene match: 6. Unique molecular identifiers were attached to individual cDNA molecules. TCRdb passed the 5' RACE reads through MiXCR, listing each CDR3 protein once. The top ten hold 12% of the sample, which has fewer than 85,000 distinct CDR3 sequences, 11% seen once. This specimen was whole blood, taken at baseline. This TCR was sampled from an adult who was a healthcare worker with PCR-confirmed SARS-CoV-2 infection or an uninfected control (not recorded which). The V and J genes are TRBV29-1 and TRBJ2-3; 8 nucleotides align to TRBD2. The CDR3 DNA reads as TGCAGCGTTAGAGCGGGGGCCTCCACAGATACGCAGTATTTT. Protein sequence: CSVRAGASTDTQYF.